The 16 T cell receptor beta chains below were found in one sample sequenced in a study of metastatic and nonmetastatic thyroid tumors. TCRdb re-clonotyped the PCR reads via MiXCR. The data contain approximately 21,000 clones, about 21% of them singletons. Until they underwent thyroid surgery, no patient had received any treatment. The sample comprised blood. These receptors were obtained from a male donor with papillary thyroid cancer or a benign thyroid nodule (not recorded which). Some clones in this sample may be carry-over from other donors' samples.

The rearrangement links TRBV20-1 to TRBJ2-1, with TRBD2 matching over 11 bases. The CDR3 runs to 14 residues. Germline CDR1 is DFQATT and CDR2 is SNEGSKA (reference sequence). The CDR3 region is CRGAGTSGYNEQFF. In nucleotides, the CDR3 is TGCAGGGGGGCCGGGACTAGCGGCTACAATGAGCAGTTCTTC.

This clone was found many times. The chain has TRBV3-1 and TRBJ1-5; no firm D call. Looked up from germline, CDR1 is LGHDT and CDR2 is YNNKEL (reference sequence). This CDR3 spans 15 amino acids. V shed 1 base and J shed 0 bases, with 7 bases lying between them. CDR3 residues: CASSQAGNSNQPQHF. The CDR3 DNA is TGTGCCAGCAGCCAAGCCGGAAATAGCAATCAGCCCCAGCATTTT.

This clone was seen at least ten times. The chain recombines TRBV18 with TRBJ2-5; D is uncertain. Germline values: CDR1 KGHSH, CDR2 LQKENI. Between the trimmed V and J ends, which lost 0 bases and 7 bases, there was a span of 12 bases. The CDR3 is made up of 14 amino acids. The CDR3 here is CASSPPTSEVTQYF. The CDR3 DNA follows: TGTGCCAGCTCACCACCGACCAGCGAGGTGACCCAGTACTTC.

The sample holds many counts of this clone. This sequence joins TRBV30 and TRBJ2-5, with D unclear. The CDR3 is 12 amino acids. V was cut by 2 bases and J by 5 bases, with 9 bases left in between. CDR1 is GTSNPN, CDR2 SVGIG, per germline (reference sequence). The CDR3 spells CAWSPRRETQYF. The CDR3 region has the DNA TGTGCCTGGAGTCCTCGTAGGGAGACCCAGTACTTC.

Only a few counts were recorded for this clone. At one end, the junction sequence differs from germline, possibly due to a read error. The J gene is TRBJ1-5, the V gene TRBV6-1; D is unresolved. Germline CDR1 MNHNS, CDR2 SASEGT. The CDR3 contains 14 residues. The CDR3 bases are TGTGCCAGCAGTCAAGCAGGAATCAATCAGCCCCAGCATTTT. Translating gives CASSQAGINQPQHF.

The V gene is TRBV11-3, the J gene TRBJ1-1; 8 nucleotides agree with TRBD1. CDR3 size: 16 residues. Trimming took 4 bases from V and 1 from J; bases not matched to a gene: 8. The germline CDR1 and CDR2 sequences are SGHNT and YENEEA. The CDR3 DNA reads TGTGCCAGCAGCTCCACGTTCGGACAGGGGAACACTGAAGCTTTCTTT. Translation gives CASSSTFGQGNTEAFF.

This chain connects TRBV20-1 to TRBJ1-4; D might be TRBD1 (5 bases). Germline CDR1 DFQATT, CDR2 SNEGSKA (reference sequence). The CDR3 runs 13 residues. The CDR3 sequence is CSCFRVTNEKLFF. In DNA, the CDR3 is TGCAGCTGCTTCAGGGTTACTAATGAAAAACTGTTTTTT.

The chain employs TRBV11-2 and TRBJ2-7; a possible D gene is TRBD2 (5 bases). V lost 2 bases to trimming and J lost 4 bases, with 12 bases between them. The CDR3 totals 14 residues. Germline V gene lookup returns CDR1 SGHAT and CDR2 FQNNGV. Here the CDR3 reads CASSLTRGVYEQYF. Written as DNA, the CDR3 is TGTGCCAGCAGCTTAACCCGGGGTGTATACGAGCAGTACTTC.

This clone appeared a few times. The chain is built from TRBV28 and TRBJ2-3; D call uncertain. The ends were cut back, 5 bases at V and 6 bases at J, with 9 bases in the middle. Looked up from germline, CDR1 is MDHEN and CDR2 is SYDVKM. The CDR3 covers 12 residues. In nucleotides, the CDR3 is TGTGCCAGCAGTCCGGACCTGGATACGCAGTATTTT. This sequence encodes CASSPDLDTQYF. The full variable domain, in which reference TRBV28 and TRBJ2-3 provide the parts outside the CDR3, is DVKVTQSSRYLVKRTGEKVFLECVQDMDHENMFWYRQDPGLGLRLIYFSYDVKMKEKGDIPEGYSVSREKKERFSLILESASTNQTSMYLCASSPDLDTQYFGPGTRLTVL.

This clone showed up many times. The chain is built from TRBV24-1 and TRBJ2-1; D may be TRBD2 (6 bases). Trimming removed 8 bases from V and 6 bases from J, with 19 bases in between. CDR1 and CDR2 from the germline V gene are KGHDR and SFDVKD. This CDR3 has 15 amino acids. The CDR3 loop is CATTAGLEASNEQFF. CDR3 bases: TGTGCCACCACCGCGGGGCTAGAGGCCTCCAATGAGCAGTTCTTC.

This rearrangement joins TRBV20-1 to TRBJ2-5; D uncertain. Germline CDR1 is DFQATT and CDR2 is SNEGSKA (reference sequence). Trimming cost V 6 bases and J 1 base, with 15 bases left between them. This CDR3 contains 14 residues. In nucleotides, the CDR3 is TGCAGTGCCCCAAAACCTGGGCTCCAAGAGACCCAGTACTTC. Translating it yields CSAPKPGLQETQYF.

Many counts were recorded for this clone. The chain recombines TRBV30 with TRBJ1-5, with D possibly being TRBD1 (6 bases). V lost 0 bases to trimming and J lost 6 bases, with 6 bases between them. The CDR3 consists of 12 residues. Germline V CDR1 and CDR2: GTSNPN, SVGIG (reference sequence). The CDR3 DNA follows: TGTGCCTGGAGTGTACAGGGTCAGCCCCAGCATTTT. It translates to CAWSVQGQPQHF.

This clone was seen at least ten times. The rearrangement links TRBV30 to TRBJ1-4; no definite D call. The CDR3 contains 13 residues. Germline lookup yields CDR1 GTSNPN and CDR2 SVGIG (reference sequence). Between the trimmed V and J ends, which lost 3 bases and 4 bases, there was a span of 9 bases. Here the CDR3 reads CAWRDGFNEKLFF. DNA of the CDR3: TGTGCCTGGAGAGACGGATTTAATGAAAAACTGTTTTTT.

This clone has at least ten counts. The gene calls are TRBV20-1 and TRBJ2-1; TRBD2 matches 11 bases. Germline CDR1 and CDR2: DFQATT and SNEGSKA (reference sequence). This CDR3 spans 15 amino acids. The CDR3 sequence is CGGWLPGLAVNEQFF. CDR3 DNA sequence: TGCGGGGGGTGGCTTCCGGGACTAGCGGTGAATGAGCAGTTCTTC.

This clone has more than one count but fewer than ten. This may be a read error: a much more frequent sequence differs by one nucleotide. The chain is built from TRBV30 and TRBJ2-7; the D is unclear. The CDR3 runs to 16 residues. The V end lost 5 bases, the J end lost 0 bases, and 20 bases lay between the germline ends. The germline V gene has CDR1 GTSNPN and CDR2 SVGIG (reference sequence). This chain's CDR3 is CAWWSGRVGSSYEQYF. The CDR3 coding sequence is TGTGCCTGGTGGTCAGGCCGAGTGGGTAGCTCCTACGAGCAGTACTTC. Full variable domain (outside the CDR3, taken from reference TRBV30 and TRBJ2-7): SQTIHQWPATLVQPVGSPLSLECTVEGTSNPNLYWYRQAAGRGLQLLFYSVGIGQISSEVPQNLSASRPQDRQFILSSKKLLLSDSGFYLCAWWSGRVGSSYEQYFGPGTRLTVT.

CDR3 nucleotides: TGTGCCAGCAGCCAAGACCTATCAGCCTGGGATTCACCCCTCCACTTT. This codes for CASSQDLSAWDSPLHF. This sequence joins TRBV3-1 and TRBJ1-6, with D uncertain. Germline V gives CDR1 LGHDT, CDR2 YNNKEL (reference sequence). The CDR3 is 16 amino acids. V lost 0 bases to trimming and J lost 8 bases, with 14 bases between them.